The clone carrying this T cell receptor (beta chain) was detected once. The antigen is unknown. Profiling relied on immunoSEQ multiplex PCR, and the TCRdb table lists in-frame clones only, not all of them. The sample holds around 2,000,000 clones, about 95% seen once. The data are from a study of shared clonotypes between healthy human individuals. Study-level findings and limits: A few donors had 5% to 6.5% of their naive CD4 clonotypes in common.

In germline, CDR1 is SGHVS, CDR2 FQNEAQ. The trim removed 1 base at V and 5 bases at J, leaving 1 base unmatched. The CDR3 length is 15 residues. Naivety among CD8 cells was defined by CD45RO negativity and positive CCR7 selection, thereby excluding terminally differentiated effector memory CD45RA+ cells. The V and J genes are TRBV7-8 and TRBJ2-1; 11 bases are a match to TRBD2. The sample taken for sequencing was naive CD8+ T cells sorted from blood. The clonotype comes from a man aged 18 to 35 in good health. The CDR3: CASSLVAGGHNEQFF. DNA for the CDR3: TGTGCCAGCAGCTTAGTAGCGGGGGGGCACAATGAGCAGTTCTTC.